Listed below are T cell receptor beta chains from one sample, sequenced in a study of neurological immune-mediated disorders. TCRdb re-analysed the 5' RACE reads in MiXCR, keeping a single row per CDR3 protein. The sample yields around 41,000 distinct CDR3 sequences, roughly 15% seen once. The sample was CD4+ T cells from blood. These receptors all stem from a woman aged 55-69 years with HTLV-1-associated myelopathy (HAM/TSP). Both conserved end residues are part of each CDR3. A D gene is named only where the DNA matches it firmly. Rows give clone size only sometimes, using once, few, many, or a class for an expanded clone.

DNA: TGTGCCAGCAGCTACTCACGCTACGAGCAGTACTTC
CDR3: CASSYSRYEQYF
D: -
J: TRBJ2-7
V: TRBV12-3/TRBV12-4
size: many

DNA: TGTGCCTCCGGGGAGGGAGAGACCCAGTACTTC
CDR3: CASGEGETQYF
D: TRBD2
J: TRBJ2-5
V: TRBV11-2
size: many

DNA: TGTGCCAGCAGCCCCAGGCAGGGGGGGGGGCCGATGGATACGCAGTATTTT
CDR3: CASSPRQGGGPMDTQYF
D: -
J: TRBJ2-3
V: TRBV9
size: many

DNA: TGTGCCAGCAGCCCTTCACGGACAGGGCCATATGGCTACACCTTC
CDR3: CASSPSRTGPYGYTF
D: TRBD1
J: TRBJ1-2
V: TRBV6-6
size: many

DNA: TGTGCCAGCAGCCAAGTCGCCCACCGGGACAGCTACTACGAGCAGTACTTC
CDR3: CASSQVAHRDSYYEQYF
D: TRBD1
J: TRBJ2-7
V: TRBV3-1
size: many

DNA: TGTGCCAGCAGTTTGGTTTCGGGCCCTAGCACCTTC
CDR3: CASSLVSGPSTF
D: -
J: TRBJ1-2
V: TRBV7-9
size: many

DNA: TGCAGTGCCCCCAAAGGGGGCGGGTATACTGAAGCTTTCTTT
CDR3: CSAPKGGGYTEAFF
D: TRBD1
J: TRBJ1-1
V: TRBV20-1
size: many

DNA: TGTGCCAGCAGTTACTCGACGAGGGATTGGTACTTC
CDR3: CASSYSTRDWYF
D: -
J: TRBJ2-7
V: TRBV6-5
size: many

DNA: TGTGCCAGCAGCCTCGATCTTAATCAGCCCCAGCATTTT
CDR3: CASSLDLNQPQHF
D: -
J: TRBJ1-5
V: TRBV7-3
size: -

DNA: TGTGCCAGCAGCGTAGAGGCAGGGAGGGTTGGGGGGAACACTGAAGCTTTCTTT
CDR3: CASSVEAGRVGGNTEAFF
D: -
J: TRBJ1-1
V: TRBV9
size: many

DNA: TGCAGTGCTAGTCGGACAGGGCATAATGGCTACACCTTC
CDR3: CSASRTGHNGYTF
D: TRBD1
J: TRBJ1-2
V: TRBV20-1
size: -